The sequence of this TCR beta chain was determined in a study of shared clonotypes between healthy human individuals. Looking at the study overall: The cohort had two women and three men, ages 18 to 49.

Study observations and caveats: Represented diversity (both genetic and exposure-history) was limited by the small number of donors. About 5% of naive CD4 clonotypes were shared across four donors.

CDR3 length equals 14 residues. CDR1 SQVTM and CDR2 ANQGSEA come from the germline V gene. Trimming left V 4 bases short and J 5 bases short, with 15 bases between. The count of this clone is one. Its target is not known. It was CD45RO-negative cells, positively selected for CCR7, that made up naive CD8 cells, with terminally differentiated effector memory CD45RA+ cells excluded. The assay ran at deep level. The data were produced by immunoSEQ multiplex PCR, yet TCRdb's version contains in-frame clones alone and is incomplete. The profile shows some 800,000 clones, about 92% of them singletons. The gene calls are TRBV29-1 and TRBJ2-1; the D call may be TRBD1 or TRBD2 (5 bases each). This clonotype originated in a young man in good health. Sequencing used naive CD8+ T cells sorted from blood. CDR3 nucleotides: TGCAGCGTTGCCCGATTGGGGACGCACAATGAGCAGTTCTTC. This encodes CSVARLGTHNEQFF.